A single sample gave rise to the 26 T cell receptor beta chains below, sequenced in a study of graft-versus-host responses after intestinal transplantation. Their antigen targets remain unknown. Generated by immunoSEQ multiplex PCR, the TCRdb table keeps only in-frame clones and is missing some. The data contain 90,000 to 150,000 clones, around 96% of them singletons. Sample: unstimulated CD8+ T cells sorted from spleen or lymph node cells, taken before intestinal transplant. All receptors come from a human donor who received an intestinal transplant.

The gene calls are TRBV5-1 and TRBJ1-1; D ambiguous. The V end lost 0 bases, the J end lost 11 bases, and 14 bases lay between the germline ends. Germline V gives CDR1 SGHRS, CDR2 YFSETQ. There are 13 residues in the CDR3. The CDR3 reads CASSLAEGQRAFF. The CDR3, as DNA: TGCGCCAGCAGCTTGGCCGAGGGTCAACGGGCTTTCTTT.

Concerning this clone itself: Other DNA sequences from this sample encode an identical CDR3 as well. The chain joins TRBV20-1 to TRBJ2-1; D remains ambiguous. V was pared by 5 bases and J by 9 bases, with 11 bases between. Looked up from germline, CDR1 is DFQATT and CDR2 is SNEGSKA (reference sequence). The CDR3 loop spans 11 amino acids. CDR3 in amino acids: CSAPVVGEQFF. In nucleotides, the CDR3 is TGCAGTGCTCCTGTAGTTGGTGAGCAGTTCTTC.

The V call is TRBV5-6, the J call TRBJ1-1; TRBD1 is a possible D gene (5 bases). CDR1 and CDR2 (germline): SGHDT, YYEEEE. There are 15 residues in the CDR3. V was pared by 2 bases and J by 0 bases, with 11 bases between. The CDR3 DNA follows: TGTGCCAGCAGCTTCGACAGCTCGATGAACACTGAAGCTTTCTTT. Amino acid sequence: CASSFDSSMNTEAFF.

This chain links TRBV6-5 with TRBJ2-6; the D is unclear. Trimming cost V 0 bases and J 0 bases, with 3 bases left between them. This CDR3 has 15 amino acids. Germline CDR1 and CDR2: MNHEY and SVGAGI. CDR3 loop: CASSYSDSGANVLTF. The CDR3 nucleotides are TGTGCCAGCAGTTACTCGGACTCTGGGGCCAACGTCCTGACTTTC.

V usage is TRBV19 and J usage is TRBJ2-7, with 14 bases identical to TRBD2. CDR1 LNHDA and CDR2 SQIVND come from the germline V gene (reference sequence). V gave up 7 bases and J gave up 5 bases; unmatched junction bases: 10. The CDR3 has 16 residues. CDR3 DNA sequence: TGTGCCAGTAACACCAGACTAGCGGGAGGGCCCCACGAGCAGTACTTC. Translated, it gives CASNTRLAGGPHEQYF.

The chain joins TRBV28 to TRBJ2-5; TRBD1 is a possible D gene (5 bases). Judging by the DNA end, TRBJ2-7 fits better; the J call may be wrong. CDR1 MDHEN and CDR2 SYDVKM come from the germline V gene. This CDR3 has 12 residues. The CDR3 DNA is TGTGCCAGCCGAGACAGAGCCTACGAGCAGTACTTC. Residues: CASRDRAYEQYF.

The CDR3 sequence: CASSVLVAGVRRQETQYF. The CDR3 nucleotides are TGTGCCAGCAGTGTTTTGGTAGCGGGAGTAAGGAGGCAAGAGACCCAGTACTTC. This chain connects TRBV2 to TRBJ2-5, with TRBD2 identical over 9 bases. CDR1 is SNHLY and CDR2 is FYNNEI in the germline V gene. The CDR3 runs to 18 residues. V dropped 4 bases and J dropped 2; count of bases not matched to a gene: 14.

This chain links TRBV7-9 with TRBJ2-7; 9 nucleotides align to TRBD2. The CDR3 sequence is 17 residues long. The germline V gene encodes CDR1 SEHNR and CDR2 FQNEAQ (reference sequence). After removal of 1 base from V and 4 bases from J, the junction contained 11 bases not matched to a gene. Written as DNA, the CDR3 is TGTGCCAGCAGCTTAGGCCCCTTAGCGGGAGAAGGGTACGAGCAGTACTTC. Protein: CASSLGPLAGEGYEQYF.

V is TRBV15 and J is TRBJ2-1, with D unresolved. Trimming took off 5 bases at V and 9 bases at J, with 14 bases between the two ends. This CDR3 is built from 13 residues. Germline V gene sequence: CDR1 LNHNV, CDR2 YYDKDF (reference sequence). This CDR3 is CATSASPRGEQFF. In DNA, the CDR3 is TGTGCCACCAGCGCTTCCCCTCGCGGTGAGCAGTTCTTC.

The chain has TRBV7-8 and TRBJ2-1; D assignment may be TRBD1 or TRBD2 (5 bases each). Germline V gene sequence: CDR1 SGHVS, CDR2 FQNEAQ. V shed 4 bases and J shed 4 bases, with 29 bases lying between them. The CDR3 sequence is 20 residues long. CDR3 protein: CASSYLGVVAPLGPYNEQFF. The DNA of the CDR3 is TGTGCCAGCAGCTACCTGGGGGTAGTAGCGCCTCTAGGTCCTTACAATGAGCAGTTCTTC.

The chain carries TRBV28 and TRBJ2-2; 7 positions match TRBD1. CDR3 size: 16 residues. The V and J ends lost 6 bases and 2 bases, in that order; junction bases with no gene match: 9. Germline CDR1 and CDR2: MDHEN and SYDVKM. CDR3 in amino acids: CASSIRTGANTGELFF. CDR3 DNA: TGTGCCAGCAGCATAAGGACAGGAGCAAACACCGGGGAGCTGTTTTTT.

V usage is TRBV30 and J usage is TRBJ2-1; 12 positions match TRBD1. After removal of 8 bases from V and 5 bases from J, the junction contained 4 bases not matched to a gene. CDR1 is GTSNPN, CDR2 SVGIG, per germline (reference sequence). The CDR3 runs 13 residues. Here the CDR3 reads CAGTGGSDNEQFF. CDR3 bases: TGTGCCGGGACAGGGGGCAGCGACAATGAGCAGTTCTTC.

The rearrangement uses TRBV28 and TRBJ1-2; 8 bases match TRBD1. The CDR3 is 14 residues long. The germline CDR1 and CDR2 sequences are MDHEN and SYDVKM. The J segment lost 5 bases and the V segment lost 7 bases, leaving 9 bases of the junction unmatched. Written as DNA, the CDR3 is TGTGCCAGCATTCCAGGGGGCGCGGGTTATGGCTACACCTTC. Protein: CASIPGGAGYGYTF.

This clone occurred once. The chain is built from TRBV10-3 and TRBJ2-5, with D unresolved. Per germline, CDR1 ENHRY and CDR2 SYGVKD. The CDR3 consists of 13 residues. The ends were cut back, 1 base at V and 1 base at J, with 4 bases in the middle. The CDR3 reads CAISEYLQETQYF. The CDR3 nucleotides read TGTGCCATCAGTGAGTACCTCCAAGAGACCCAGTACTTC.

The CDR3 is CAISEPSNRANTEAFF. In DNA form, the CDR3 reads TGTGCCATCAGTGAGCCATCGAATAGGGCTAACACTGAAGCTTTCTTT. J is TRBJ1-1 and V is TRBV10-3; no definite D call. Trimming left V 2 bases short and J 2 bases short, with 15 bases between. Germline V gene sequence: CDR1 ENHRY, CDR2 SYGVKD. The CDR3 has 16 residues.

The chain carries TRBV27 and TRBJ2-7; D unclear. This CDR3 has 13 residues. V lost 4 bases and J lost 0, with 7 bases in between. CDR1 and CDR2 from the germline V gene are MNHEY and SMNVEV (reference sequence). This CDR3 is CASSYKVSYEQYF. The CDR3 DNA follows: TGTGCCAGCAGTTACAAAGTCTCCTACGAGCAGTACTTC.

The genes are TRBV21-1 and TRBJ1-5; TRBD1, as called in the table, went unchecked against the DNA. TRBV21-1 is deemed a pseudogene. CDR3 length equals 17 residues. DNA for the CDR3: TGTGCCAGCAGCAAATTGGACAGGGATTCAAGCAATCAGCCCCAGCATTTT. It encodes CASSKLDRDSSNQPQHF.

The V gene is TRBV29-1, the J gene TRBJ2-7; D possibly uses TRBD1 or TRBD2 (6 bases each). Trimming removed 7 bases at V and 1 base at J, with 17 bases between. Germline V gene sequence: CDR1 SQVTM, CDR2 ANQGSEA. This CDR3 has 14 amino acids. CDR3 nucleotide sequence: TGCAGCGCAGAGGGACAAGCGGGTTCCTACGAGCAGTACTTC. Encoded protein: CSAEGQAGSYEQYF.

This sequence joins TRBV28 and TRBJ1-2; no firm D call. Trimming removed 2 bases from V and 7 bases from J, with 17 bases in between. Germline CDR1 is MDHEN and CDR2 is SYDVKM. This CDR3 comprises 15 residues. The CDR3 DNA is TGTGCCAGCAGTTTAAGTGGGCAGTGGGCGGGTGGCTACACCTTC. This codes for CASSLSGQWAGGYTF.

The rearrangement links TRBV9 to TRBJ2-3; 8 positions agree with TRBD2. J lost 3 bases, V lost 4 bases, and 13 bases had no gene match. Germline V gives CDR1 SGDLS, CDR2 YYNGEE. The CDR3 is 17 residues long. CDR3 region: CASSYPSGSGWTDTQYF. Here the CDR3 DNA reads TGTGCCAGCAGCTATCCGAGCGGGAGTGGATGGACAGATACGCAGTATTTT. Based on the CDR3 plus reference TRBV9 and TRBJ2-3, the full variable domain is DSGVTQTPKHLITATGQRVTLRCSPRSGDLSVYWYQQSLDQGLQFLIQYYNGEERAKGNILERFSAQQFPDLHSELNLSSLELGDSALYFCASSYPSGSGWTDTQYFGPGTRLTVL.

The rearrangement uses TRBV7-3 and TRBJ2-2, with D hard to call. Trimming left V 4 bases short and J 8 bases short, with 8 bases between. The germline V gene has CDR1 SGHTA and CDR2 FQGTGA. The CDR3 is 12 amino acids. The CDR3 is CASSYNNGELFF. For the CDR3, the DNA is TGTGCCAGCAGCTACAATAATGGGGAGCTGTTTTTT.

This clone was recorded once. The CDR3 loop reads CASSLGNPLSGNTIYF. The CDR3 coding sequence is TGTGCCAGCAGTTTAGGGAATCCCCTCTCTGGAAACACCATATATTTT. The chain carries TRBV27 and TRBJ1-3; the D is unclear. The CDR3 loop spans 16 amino acids. Germline V gives CDR1 MNHEY, CDR2 SMNVEV (reference sequence). The V and J ends lost 2 bases and 0 bases respectively, with 11 bases between them.

CDR3 sequence reads: CASSDSRGQGEASNQPQHF. In nucleotides, the CDR3 is TGTGCCAGCAGTGACTCGAGGGGACAGGGGGAGGCTAGCAATCAGCCCCAGCATTTT. The V gene is TRBV6-4, the J gene TRBJ1-5; 11 positions match TRBD1. The CDR3 is made up of 19 amino acids. Unmatched junction bases numbered 7, after V lost 0 bases and J lost 0 bases. CDR1 and CDR2 from the germline V gene are MRHNA and SNTAGT.

This rearrangement joins TRBV5-6 to TRBJ2-1; 8 nucleotides align to TRBD2. CDR3 length equals 16 residues. Germline CDR1 is SGHDT and CDR2 is YYEEEE. The junction had 8 bases not matched to a gene; V was cut back by 4 bases and J by 2 bases. DNA for the CDR3: TGTGCCAGCAGCGGAGAGGGACTAGGCCCCTACAATGAGCAGTTCTTC. As protein: CASSGEGLGPYNEQFF. The entire variable domain, with the rest obtained from reference TRBV5-6 and TRBJ2-1, is as follows: DAGVTQSPTHLIKTRGQQVTLRCSPKSGHDTVSWYQQALGQGPQFIFQYYEEEERQRGNFPDRFSGHQFPNYSSELNVNALLLGDSALYLCASSGEGLGPYNEQFFGPGTRLTVL.

The chain carries TRBV19 and TRBJ2-7; possibly TRBD2 for D (6 bases). Per the germline V gene, CDR1 is LNHDA and CDR2 is SQIVND (reference sequence). The CDR3 runs to 17 residues. Deletions cut 1 base from V and 3 bases from J, with 19 bases between. The CDR3 coding sequence is TGTGCCAGTAGTATAGGGGCCGGGGTTGCGGGATACTACGAGCAGTACTTC. It encodes CASSIGAGVAGYYEQYF.

Comment on this clone: The sample carries other DNA sequences with the same CDR3. The J gene is TRBJ2-1, the V gene TRBV2; no reliable D call. Germline assignment: CDR1 SNHLY and CDR2 FYNNEI. There are 14 residues in the CDR3. Trimming shortened V by 2 bases and J by 8 bases, and 13 bases separated the two germline ends. The CDR3 spells CASSEFEGKDEQFF. DNA of the CDR3: TGTGCCAGCAGTGAATTTGAAGGAAAGGATGAGCAGTTCTTC.